One sample yielded the 14 T cell receptor beta chains listed below, sequenced in a study of blood T cell repertoires in COVID-19. Here immunoSEQ multiplex PCR was the method, and the copy in TCRdb shows in-frame clones only, minus some. The profile shows 190,000 or so clones, approximately 86% of them singletons. Sample: PBMCs or T cells enriched from blood (not recorded which). These receptors all stem from a man younger than 35 with acute COVID-19.

The rearrangement joins TRBV19 to TRBJ1-2; D remains unclear. CDR3 length: 16 residues. CDR1 LNHDA and CDR2 SQIVND come from the germline V gene (reference sequence). Trimming took off 8 bases at V and 4 bases at J, with 23 bases between the two ends. The CDR3: CASRDLGFSSGYGYTF. The CDR3, as DNA: TGTGCCAGTCGAGATCTCGGGTTTTCTTCGGGCTATGGCTACACCTTC.

The genes are TRBV28 and TRBJ2-7, with 7 bases lining up with TRBD1. V lost 6 bases and J lost 2; bases outside the gene matches: 7. There are 14 residues in the CDR3. Germline V gene data show CDR1 as MDHEN and CDR2 as SYDVKM. The CDR3 nucleotides are TGTGCCAGCAGAGACCGGGACAGAGCCTACGAGCAGTACTTC. Protein: CASRDRDRAYEQYF.

The chain links TRBV12-5 to TRBJ2-1; TRBD2 aligns across 9 bases. The trim removed 2 bases at V and 10 bases at J, leaving 12 bases unmatched. Germline V gene sequence: CDR1 LGHNT, CDR2 FRNRAP. This CDR3 is built from 16 residues. This CDR3 reads CASGLQRTSAPPEQFF. DNA for the CDR3: TGTGCTAGTGGTTTGCAAAGGACTAGCGCCCCACCGGAGCAGTTCTTC.

The chain carries TRBV12-3 or TRBV12-4 and TRBJ2-1; D is unclear. With 8 bases removed from V and 7 bases from J, the gap between germline ends came to 9 bases. The length of the CDR3 is 11 residues. Here the CDR3 reads CASGRLNEQFF. The CDR3 nucleotides are TGTGCCAGCGGCCGCCTGAATGAGCAGTTCTTC.

About this clone: Other DNA sequences of this sample code for an identical CDR3. This sequence joins TRBV28 and TRBJ1-2; D gene unclear. V lost 5 bases and J 5 bases, leaving 15 bases between the germline ends. This CDR3 has 14 amino acids. Looked up from germline, CDR1 is MDHEN and CDR2 is SYDVKM. DNA for the CDR3: TGTGCCAGCAGTCTAGCGGGCGGTGAATATGGCTACACCTTC. Its protein is CASSLAGGEYGYTF.

This chain links TRBV5-1 with TRBJ2-5, with 12 nucleotides matching TRBD2. The V segment lost 4 bases and the J segment 5 bases; nucleotides outside the gene matches: 9. Germline-derived CDR1 and CDR2 are SGHRS and YFSETQ. The CDR3 spans 16 residues. The CDR3 is CASSHRTSGTGETQYF. The DNA for the CDR3 is TGCGCCAGCAGCCACCGGACTAGCGGGACGGGGGAGACCCAGTACTTC.

This clone was picked up one time. The chain joins TRBV15 to TRBJ2-1, with D tentatively TRBD2 (6 bases). With 0 bases removed from V and 9 bases from J, the gap between germline ends came to 18 bases. CDR1 and CDR2 from the germline V gene are LNHNV and YYDKDF (reference sequence). The CDR3 contains 16 residues. DNA of the CDR3: TGTGCCACCAGCAGAGAGGCCGGGAGAGGAAATGTTGAGCAGTTCTTC. Amino acid sequence: CATSREAGRGNVEQFF.

Comments on this clone: Other DNA sequences in the same sample also yield this CDR3. The chain links TRBV5-1 to TRBJ1-1; tentative D call: TRBD1 (6 bases). V gave up 1 base and J gave up 1 base, with 8 bases separating them. This CDR3 region has 14 residues. Germline V gene data show CDR1 as SGHRS and CDR2 as YFSETQ. The CDR3 protein is CASSLRQENTEAFF. The CDR3 DNA follows: TGCGCCAGCAGCTTGAGACAGGAGAACACTGAAGCTTTCTTT. Using reference TRBV5-1 and TRBJ1-1 for the parts outside the CDR3, the full variable domain is KAGVTQTPRYLIKTRGQQVTLSCSPISGHRSVSWYQQTPGQGLQFLFEYFSETQRNKGNFPGRFSGRQFSNSRSEMNVSTLELGDSALYLCASSLRQENTEAFFGQGTRLTVV.

The chain uses TRBV21-1 and TRBJ2-5; the D segment call TRBD2 is taken from the table without a DNA check. TRBV21-1 is labeled a pseudogene. The CDR3 contains 15 residues. The CDR3 bases are TGTGCCAGCAGCAACCGACTAGCCGGTACGGAGACCCAGTACTTC. It yields the protein CASSNRLAGTETQYF.

The chain links TRBV11-2 to TRBJ2-4; the match to TRBD2 covers 8 bases. There are 14 residues in the CDR3. V shed 1 base and J 12 bases; nucleotides not matched to a gene: 8. Germline CDR1 SGHAT, CDR2 FQNNGV. CDR3 nucleotides: TGTGCCAGCAGCTTAGGCCTTAGCGGGATCACTCAGTACTTC. Translation gives CASSLGLSGITQYF.

The J gene is TRBJ2-7, the V gene TRBV6-5; 7 bases are shared with TRBD1. The CDR3 extends over 14 amino acids. The germline CDR1 and CDR2 sequences are MNHEY and SVGAGI. After removal of 7 bases from V and 0 bases from J, the junction contained 6 bases not matched to a gene. CDR3 nucleotide sequence: TGTGCCAGCAACTCGGACAGGAGCTCCTACGAGCAGTACTTC. Encoded protein: CASNSDRSSYEQYF.

This chain links TRBV11-2 with TRBJ2-7; 14 nucleotides agree with TRBD2. The J segment lost 7 bases and the V segment lost 0 bases, leaving 5 bases of the junction unmatched. Germline-derived CDR1 and CDR2 are SGHAT and FQNNGV. The CDR3 loop spans 16 amino acids. CDR3 nucleotides: TGTGCCAGCAGCTTAGAGACTAGCGGGAGGGCCGGAGAGCAGTACTTC. Its protein product is CASSLETSGRAGEQYF.

This clone was found once. The chain links TRBV28 to TRBJ2-1, with D possibly TRBD2 on 6 matching bases. Germline values: CDR1 MDHEN, CDR2 SYDVKM. Trimming took 5 bases from V and 3 from J, leaving 23 bases between them. The CDR3 is 18 amino acids. The CDR3 nucleotides are TGTGCCAGCAGTAGTAGCGGAAAAGGGGTATGGGGCTACAATGAGCAGTTCTTC. It specifies CASSSSGKGVWGYNEQFF.

Turning to this clone: Other DNA sequences in the sample encode the same CDR3. The CDR3 region is CASSLGRNYGYTF. The CDR3 DNA reads TGTGCCAGCAGTTTGGGCCGGAACTATGGCTACACCTTC. The gene calls are TRBV28 and TRBJ1-2; D not certain. Germline CDR1 and CDR2: MDHEN and SYDVKM. The length of the CDR3 is 13 residues. Trimming took off 3 bases at V and 2 bases at J, with 7 bases between the two ends.